These 25 T cell receptor beta chains were all obtained from the same sample, sequenced in a study of read filtering for tumor transcriptome and immune sequencing. The library was built from around 400 ng RNA with molecular barcoded adaptors for alpha/delta and beta/gamma chains. TCRdb itself ran the reads through MiXCR, one entry per CDR3 protein. The profile shows 30,000 to 35,000 distinct CDR3 sequences, around 18% of them singletons. Sequenced material: a population of CD138-negative cells sorted from bone marrow. The receptors here all came from a donor over 35 with multiple myeloma.

This clonotype was seen only a few times. This sequence may be a read error, since a much larger clone differs from it by one base. The chain links TRBV9 to TRBJ1-1; D is unresolved. This CDR3 is built from 14 residues. The germline V gene encodes CDR1 SGDLS and CDR2 YYNGEE. The V end lost 0 bases, the J end lost 3 bases, and 9 bases lay between the germline ends. The CDR3 DNA reads TGTGCCAGCAGCGTAGTCGATCGTTACACTGAAGCTTTCTTT. It encodes CASSVVDRYTEAFF.

Notes on this clonotype: Relative to the germline gene, one junction end is altered; a read error may explain this. This chain links TRBV2 with TRBJ2-7, with 8 positions matching TRBD2. This CDR3 contains 15 residues. The germline V gene encodes CDR1 SNHLY and CDR2 FYNNEI. The CDR3 region is CAGSETLAVSYEQYF. The CDR3 coding sequence is TGTGCCGGCAGTGAAACACTAGCGGTATCCTACGAGCAGTACTTC.

This clonotype has a count of ten or more. The chain links TRBV29-1 to TRBJ2-5; D gene ambiguous. From germline, CDR1 is SQVTM and CDR2 ANQGSEA. V was clipped by 4 bases and J by 3 bases, with 9 bases between them. The CDR3 sequence is 12 residues long. As DNA, the CDR3 is TGCAGCGTTGGGACCCTGAAAGAGACCCAGTACTTC. Translated: CSVGTLKETQYF. Combining the CDR3 with reference TRBV29-1 and TRBJ2-5 gives the whole variable domain SAVISQKPSRDICQRGTSLTIQCQVDSQVTMMFWYRQQPGQSLTLIATANQGSEATYESGFVIDKFPISRPNLTFSTLTVSNMSPEDSSIYLCSVGTLKETQYFGPGTRLLVL.

The gene calls are TRBV20-1 and TRBJ1-2; 9 bases agree with TRBD1. Germline V lookup: CDR1 DFQATT, CDR2 SNEGSKA (reference sequence). The CDR3 covers 17 residues. Trimming at V came to 1 base and at J to 4 bases, leaving 13 bases not matched to a gene. CDR3 DNA sequence: TGCAGTGCTAGAGGGGATCCTCGGACAGGGGCTTTCTATGGCTACACCTTC. The encoded protein is CSARGDPRTGAFYGYTF.

There are many counts of this clonotype. The chain combines TRBV5-1 with TRBJ2-3; D is possibly TRBD1 or TRBD2 (6 bases each). The V gene's germline CDR1 is SGHRS and CDR2 YFSETQ. V lost 0 bases and J 14 bases, leaving 16 bases between the germline ends. CDR3 length equals 13 residues. CDR3 sequence reads: CASSLESGWGAYF. CDR3 DNA: TGCGCCAGCAGCTTGGAGTCAGGTTGGGGGGCGTATTTT.

The rearrangement links TRBV12-3 or TRBV12-4 to TRBJ2-2; D uncertain. Trimming pared 11 bases from V and 5 bases from J, leaving 18 bases between. This CDR3 contains 14 residues. CDR3 loop: CACILQGKTGELFF. DNA of the CDR3: TGTGCCTGCATTTTACAAGGCAAGACCGGGGAGCTGTTTTTT.

This clonotype was seen repeatedly, ten times or more. The J gene is TRBJ2-3, the V gene TRBV20-1, with 8 positions matching TRBD2. The CDR3 sequence is 13 residues long. The V gene end was trimmed by 3 bases and the J gene end by 5 bases; junction bases not matched to a gene: 4. Germline V lookup: CDR1 DFQATT, CDR2 SNEGSKA (reference sequence). CDR3 region: CSASGGVLDTQYF. The CDR3, as DNA: TGCAGTGCTAGCGGGGGGGTACTAGATACGCAGTATTTT.

A remark on this clonotype: A much larger clone lies a single base off, so this may be a read error. The V and J genes are TRBV6-1 and TRBJ2-2, with TRBD1 matching over 7 bases. This CDR3 is built from 15 residues. Germline trimming cut 8 bases from V and 7 bases from J; bases unmatched to any gene: 13. Germline V CDR1 and CDR2: MNHNS, SASEGT. The CDR3 DNA reads as TGTGCCAGCTGTTGGGACAGCCTCCTTCTCGGGGAGCTGTTTTTT. As protein: CASCWDSLLLGELFF.

This clonotype was counted a few times. A much larger clone lies one base from this, so it may be a read error. The CDR3 end shows no conserved phenylalanine or tryptophan, and so a read error is likely. This chain connects TRBV6-2 or TRBV6-3 to TRBJ2-1; possibly TRBD1 for D (6 bases). The CDR3 length is 14 residues. Germline V gene data show CDR1 as MNHEY and CDR2 as SVGEGT. V lost 2 bases to trimming and J lost 4 bases, with 9 bases between them. The CDR3 nucleotides read TGTGCCAGCAGTTACCCACAGGGATACAATGAGCAGTTCCTC. The encoded protein is CASSYPQGYNEQFL.

This clonotype was detected many times. The rearrangement links TRBV28 to TRBJ1-1, with unresolved D. Trimming took off 7 bases at V and 4 bases at J, with 7 bases between the two ends. This CDR3 has 11 residues. Germline V lookup: CDR1 MDHEN, CDR2 SYDVKM. CDR3 sequence reads: CASTFLTEAFF. In DNA, the CDR3 is TGTGCCAGCACTTTTCTCACTGAAGCTTTCTTT. Filled out from reference TRBV28 and TRBJ1-1, the complete variable domain reads DVKVTQSSRYLVKRTGEKVFLECVQDMDHENMFWYRQDPGLGLRLIYFSYDVKMKEKGDIPEGYSVSREKKERFSLILESASTNQTSMYLCASTFLTEAFFGQGTRLTVV.

This clonotype was detected many times. The J gene is TRBJ2-7, the V gene TRBV15, with D hard to call. The CDR3 contains 14 residues. CDR1 LNHNV and CDR2 YYDKDF come from the germline V gene (reference sequence). The germline V and J ends were trimmed by 0 bases and 0 bases, with 6 bases remaining between them. CDR3 nucleotide sequence: TGTGCCACCAGCAGAGACAGGCCCTCCTACGAGCAGTACTTC. Translated, it gives CATSRDRPSYEQYF.

This clonotype was seen many times. V gene TRBV30 combines with J gene TRBJ2-3, with D possibly being TRBD1 or TRBD2 (6 bases each). V lost 5 bases, J lost 1 base, and 16 bases lay in between. The CDR3 is made up of 15 amino acids. The V gene's germline CDR1 is GTSNPN and CDR2 SVGIG (reference sequence). In nucleotides, the CDR3 is TGTGCCTGGCGGGGGCAGAAACTTCGCACAGATACGCAGTATTTT. This translates into CAWRGQKLRTDTQYF.

This clonotype was picked up many times. V gene TRBV29-1 combines with J gene TRBJ1-5; D gene uncertain. From germline, CDR1 is SQVTM and CDR2 ANQGSEA. Trimming took off 5 bases at V and 4 bases at J, with 18 bases between the two ends. The CDR3 covers 15 residues. CDR3: CSVSEGLIGNQPQHF. The DNA of the CDR3 is TGCAGCGTTAGTGAGGGTCTCATAGGTAATCAGCCCCAGCATTTT. Full variable domain (missing parts from reference TRBV29-1 and TRBJ1-5): SAVISQKPSRDICQRGTSLTIQCQVDSQVTMMFWYRQQPGQSLTLIATANQGSEATYESGFVIDKFPISRPNLTFSTLTVSNMSPEDSSIYLCSVSEGLIGNQPQHFGDGTRLSIL.

Regarding this clonotype: At one of its ends the junction is not consistent with the germline gene, which may arise from a read error. This chain joins TRBV12-3 or TRBV12-4 and TRBJ2-2; D is possibly TRBD2 (6 bases). The CDR3 sequence is 16 residues long. The CDR3 bases are TGTGCCAGCAGTTTATTCGGAGAAATCCGGGGCGGGGAGCTGCCTTTT. This gives the protein CASSLFGEIRGGELPF.

Remarks on this clonotype: The junction differs from germline at one of its ends, possibly a read error. The chain carries TRBV30 and TRBJ2-5; no clear D. The germline CDR1 and CDR2 sequences are GTSNPN and SVGIG (reference sequence). The CDR3 sequence is 13 residues long. Written as DNA, the CDR3 is TGTGCCTGGAGTGTAAGACACCAAGAGACCCGGTACTTC. Translated, it gives CAWSVRHQETRYF.

This clonotype was recorded at least ten times. The gene calls are TRBV7-8 and TRBJ2-4, with D perhaps matching TRBD1 or TRBD2 (6 bases each). The CDR3 consists of 15 residues. Trimming pared 5 bases from V and 9 bases from J, leaving 20 bases between. Germline CDR1 and CDR2: SGHVS and FQNEAQ. The CDR3 protein is CASSPQRGVRAIQYF. DNA of the CDR3: TGTGCCAGCAGCCCCCAAAGGGGGGTACGGGCCATTCAGTACTTC.

The chain links TRBV19 to TRBJ2-7, with a tentative D call TRBD2 (5 bases). This CDR3 comprises 13 residues. CDR1 and CDR2 from the germline V gene are LNHDA and SQIVND (reference sequence). The germline V and J ends were trimmed by 8 bases and 3 bases, with 14 bases remaining between them. For the CDR3, the DNA is TGTGCCAGTGCGAAACGGACTGGCTACGAGCAGTACTTC. Protein: CASAKRTGYEQYF.

This clonotype was counted ten times or more. The V call is TRBV20-1, the J call TRBJ2-7, with 11 bases aligning to TRBD1. The CDR3 has 14 amino acids. Germline CDR1 reads DFQATT; CDR2 reads SNEGSKA (reference sequence). V shed 3 bases and J 3 bases; nucleotides not matched to a gene: 4. CDR3 DNA sequence: TGCAGTGCTAGGCCGGACAGGGGGCACTACGAGCAGTACTTC. This sequence encodes CSARPDRGHYEQYF.

This clonotype has ten or more counts. The chain links TRBV6-6 to TRBJ2-3, with 14 bases fitting TRBD2. Germline-derived CDR1 and CDR2 are MNHNY and SVGAGI (reference sequence). This CDR3 contains 14 residues. The trim removed 4 bases at V and 8 bases at J, leaving 2 bases unmatched. The CDR3 coding sequence is TGTGCCAGCAGTTCCGGGACTAGCGGGAGTACGCAGTATTTT. Amino acid sequence: CASSSGTSGSTQYF.

This clonotype was recorded at least ten times. The chain links TRBV6-6 to TRBJ2-4, with a tentative D call TRBD2 (6 bases). Trimming cost V 2 bases and J 1 base, with 9 bases left between them. CDR1 is MNHNY, CDR2 SVGAGI, per germline (reference sequence). The CDR3 runs 15 residues. CDR3 residues: CASSYMGGAKNIQYF. The DNA of the CDR3 is TGTGCCAGCAGTTACATGGGGGGTGCCAAAAACATTCAGTACTTC.

This clonotype was seen ten or more times. The V and J genes are TRBV28 and TRBJ2-3, with 8 nucleotides matching TRBD1. The V and J ends lost 5 bases and 5 bases, in that order; junction bases with no gene match: 3. CDR1 is MDHEN and CDR2 is SYDVKM in the germline V gene. The CDR3 is 13 residues long. Written as DNA, the CDR3 is TGTGCCAGCAGTCAGACAGGGGTAGATACGCAGTATTTT. Its protein product is CASSQTGVDTQYF. The whole variable domain, remainder taken from reference TRBV28 and TRBJ2-3, is DVKVTQSSRYLVKRTGEKVFLECVQDMDHENMFWYRQDPGLGLRLIYFSYDVKMKEKGDIPEGYSVSREKKERFSLILESASTNQTSMYLCASSQTGVDTQYFGPGTRLTVL.

This clonotype was recorded many times. V usage is TRBV10-2 and J usage is TRBJ2-7, with TRBD1 matching over 7 bases. Germline V gene data show CDR1 as WSHSY and CDR2 as SAAADI. The junction had 10 bases not matched to a gene; V was cut back by 2 bases and J by 3 bases. CDR3 length equals 16 residues. CDR3 DNA sequence: TGCGCCAGCAGTGAGAGGCCAGGGGGTAGTAACTACGAGCAGTACTTC. Translated: CASSERPGGSNYEQYF.

The table lists this clonotype with many counts. V usage is TRBV7-3 and J usage is TRBJ2-1; D unresolved. The CDR3 totals 14 residues. Germline V gives CDR1 SGHTA, CDR2 FQGTGA. V was clipped by 1 base and J by 3 bases, with 7 bases between them. The CDR3 loop reads CASSLRVDYNEQFF. CDR3 coding DNA: TGTGCCAGCAGCTTAAGGGTAGACTACAATGAGCAGTTCTTC.

The rearrangement uses TRBV5-5 and TRBJ2-1; 8 bases line up with TRBD2. The CDR3 runs to 15 residues. Germline V gives CDR1 SGHKS, CDR2 YYEKEE (reference sequence). The J segment lost 8 bases and the V segment lost 0 bases, leaving 7 bases of the junction unmatched. The CDR3 DNA reads TGTGCCAGCAGCTTGGTACTAGCGGTGGTAGATGAGCAGTTCTTC. Its protein product is CASSLVLAVVDEQFF.

At least ten counts were recorded for this clonotype. The rearrangement links TRBV5-5 to TRBJ2-6, with D perhaps being TRBD1 or TRBD2 (5 bases each). Trimming shortened V by 0 bases and J by 1 base, and 5 bases separated the two germline ends. CDR3 length: 15 amino acids. CDR1 and CDR2 (germline): SGHKS, YYEKEE (reference sequence). CDR3 loop: CASSLGGSGANVLTF. The CDR3 DNA is TGTGCCAGCAGCTTGGGGGGGTCTGGGGCCAACGTCCTGACTTTC.